This T cell receptor beta chain was recovered during a study of Graves' ophthalmopathy and Graves' hyperthyroidism. Study results and limitations: Ophthalmopathy could be told apart from stable hyperthyroidism by a 13-signature model (about 90% sensitivity, approximately 76% specificity).

Scientists amplified the TCR beta CDR3 regions from RNA transcripts. HTBI primers served in a first-round RT-PCR, which a second-round multiplex PCR followed. TCRdb called the multiplex PCR reads again in MiXCR, with one record for every CDR3 protein. The repertoire includes 580,000 or so distinct CDR3 sequences, approximately 35% of them detected once, and 4% to 5% sits in the top ten. The V end was cut by 5 bases, the J end by 4 bases, with 11 bases between. Per germline, CDR1 MDHEN and CDR2 SYDVKM. The length of the CDR3 is 13 residues. This clonotype was detected a few times. Its target is unknown.

Sequencing was done on a sample of peripheral blood or thyroid tissue (not recorded which). This receptor was taken from an adult man with Graves' hyperthyroidism. This chain joins TRBV28 and TRBJ1-2; no definite D call. CDR3 sequence (DNA): TGTGCCAGCAGTGGACGCATCCGCTATGGCTACACCTTC. Translating gives CASSGRIRYGYTF.